This section outlines one T cell receptor beta chain sequence together with its context. It has no known antigen specificity. Base-call qualities are not available, and no considerably larger clone is one nucleotide away. TCR cDNA was synthesized by 5'RACE template switching, through which a universal primer site and unique molecular identifiers were introduced. Priming for cDNA synthesis came from both the TCR alpha and TCR beta constant segments. Library amplification used two PCR steps, and the second PCR step added sample barcodes and sequencing adapters. Libraries were sequenced on Illumina HiSeq 2500 (2x100 bp) or NovaSeq (2x150 bp). Regarding the original processing steps: Reads were demultiplexed and collapsed into UMI consensus sequences with MIGEC, and V(D)J alignment was performed with MiXCR. Using edgeR on replicate PBMC samples, clonotypes were called vaccine-responding if FDR was below 0.01 and the log2 fold change was above 5 up to day 15. Each bulk clonotype was labeled CD4 or CD8 based on which sequenced repertoire, CD4 or CD8, contained the clonotype at higher abundance. TCRdb trimmed the raw reads at Q25, called clones with MiXCR and kept productive beta chains. Rows merge per CDR3 protein into single entries with the most common DNA and genes. These V and J calls are TCRdb output, not the study's own analysis. The sample includes about 550,000 distinct CDR3 sequences, with roughly 19% observed a single time. Of the sample, roughly an eighth is held by the ten largest clones.

The record originates from a study of T cells after yellow fever vaccination (dated by TCRdb to 2018 to 2020). Background for the entire study: Libraries from fractions with low cell numbers were prepared with the SMART-Seq v4 Ultra Low Input RNA kit. To follow T-cell clones before and after primary and booster YFV17D yellow fever vaccination, bulk TCR alpha and beta repertoires were sequenced over time. Two healthy male donors, one aged 18 to 30 and one aged 30 to 40 years, were included in the cohort. Bulk PBMC replicates and cell subsets were isolated from blood drawn at multiple timepoints before and after both primary and secondary immunization.

Results and caveats for the whole study, not just this receptor: Because the study included only two donors, the extent to which the findings can be generalized is limited. A small fraction of clonotypes appeared in both the CD4 and CD8 compartments, likely as a result of convergent recombination. The secondary T-cell response was weaker than the primary response but faster, peaking on day 5 instead of day 15. Most clones expanded after primary vaccination (around 96% of CD4 and over 80% of CD8) were re-detected after the booster, suggesting that broad memory maintenance occurred. FACS-sorted repertoires could contain abundant contaminating clonotypes from the bulk population, so computational filtering was required.

The CDR3 numbers 11 residues from cysteine through phenylalanine. Only CDR3 DNA remains: 33 bases, in frame from the first base. The germline V gene supplies CDR1 SQVTM and CDR2 ANQGSEA. V is cut by 7 bases and J by 3 bases, and the space between the germline ends is 10 bases. The intended sense of this specimen's treatment or condition label: live attenuated yellow fever vaccine strain. At each blood-draw timepoint, two biological replicates of bulk PBMCs were obtained. A standard Ficoll-Paque protocol was used to isolate PBMCs from peripheral blood. RNA was extracted with TriZol from bulk PBMCs, CD4 and CD8 fractions, and dextramer-positive and dextramer-negative fractions.

This clonotype was obtained from a man younger than 45 who received the YFV17D yellow fever vaccine. The rearrangement combines TRBV29-1 with TRBJ2-7; the D assignment is uncertain and may be TRBD1 or TRBD2, with 5 bases supporting each. The sequences come from PBMCs, collected 15 days after the yellow fever booster vaccination. DNA sequence: TGCAGCGGGGGACGGGACTACGAGCAGTACTTC. The encoded protein is CSGGRDYEQYF.